The 10 T cell receptor beta chains below all came from one sample that was sequenced in a study of OX40 agonist ivuxolimab in advanced cancers. Sequencing was performed with immunoSEQ multiplex PCR; in TCRdb, only in-frame clones are kept and a portion is missing. This table has about 91,000 clones, more than 80% appearing once. Specimen: CD4+ or CD8+ T cells sorted from blood, collected in a trial of the OX40 agonist ivuxolimab. The receptors stem from an adult with an advanced solid tumor such as melanoma, head and neck, liver or kidney cancer.

The chain couples TRBV18 to TRBJ2-2; D remains unclear. This CDR3 has 15 residues. Germline CDR1 reads KGHSH; CDR2 reads LQKENI. Trimming took off 4 bases at V and 4 bases at J, with 13 bases between the two ends. Written as DNA, the CDR3 is TGTGCCAGCTCACAAACCGGGCCGAGCACCGGGGAGCTGTTTTTT. Translation gives CASSQTGPSTGELFF.

The V and J genes are TRBV2 and TRBJ1-1; maybe TRBD1 (5 bases). V gave up 7 bases and J gave up 0 bases, with 12 bases separating them. The CDR3 runs to 14 residues. The germline gives CDR1 SNHLY, CDR2 FYNNEI. The CDR3 DNA follows: TGTGCCAGCAAACCAGGGCGCATGAACACTGAAGCTTTCTTT. This translates into CASKPGRMNTEAFF.

The genes are TRBV4-1 and TRBJ2-3; 13 nucleotides align to TRBD2. The CDR3 has 18 residues. After removal of 1 base from V and 2 bases from J, the junction contained 6 bases not matched to a gene. The germline V gene encodes CDR1 MGHRA and CDR2 YSYEKL. The CDR3 DNA sequence: TGCGCCAGCAGCCAAGTGAAAGGACTAGCGGGGGACACAGATACGCAGTATTTT. It translates to CASSQVKGLAGDTDTQYF.

V and J are TRBV4-1 and TRBJ1-1; no clear D gene. The CDR3 covers 15 residues. Trimming removed 2 bases at V and 1 base at J, with 11 bases between. Germline V gene sequence: CDR1 MGHRA, CDR2 YSYEKL. The CDR3 nucleotides read TGCGCCAGCAGCCAATTGGGGAGGAAGAACACTGAAGCTTTCTTT. Translation gives CASSQLGRKNTEAFF.

The rearrangement uses TRBV7-2 and TRBJ2-5, with 10 bases aligning to TRBD1. Trimming at V came to 0 bases and at J to 5 bases, leaving 6 bases not matched to a gene. This CDR3 region has 16 residues. Germline-derived CDR1 and CDR2 are SGHTA and FQGNSA. The DNA for the CDR3 is TGTGCCAGCAGCTTAGCGCGGGGACAGGGGAGGGAGACCCAGTACTTC. It specifies CASSLARGQGRETQYF.

This sequence joins TRBV7-2 and TRBJ2-1, with D tentatively TRBD1 (6 bases). The germline V and J ends were trimmed by 6 bases and 4 bases, with 13 bases remaining between them. This CDR3 has 14 amino acids. The germline V gene encodes CDR1 SGHTA and CDR2 FQGNSA. CDR3 loop: CASSRGQLYNEQFF. The CDR3 bases are TGTGCCAGCAGTCGAGGACAGCTTTACAATGAGCAGTTCTTC.

The V call is TRBV28, the J call TRBJ1-2; D unclear. Germline V gives CDR1 MDHEN, CDR2 SYDVKM. The CDR3 has 12 amino acids. Deletions cut 6 bases from V and 5 bases from J, with 10 bases between. This CDR3 is CASRPGGYGYTF. In DNA form, the CDR3 reads TGTGCCAGCAGACCAGGAGGTTATGGCTACACCTTC.

CDR3 loop: CASSPQGPSRTQYF. CDR3 bases: TGTGCCAGCTCACCACAGGGGCCCTCACGGACGCAGTATTTT. The V and J genes are TRBV18 and TRBJ2-3, with a weak D call TRBD1 (5 bases). V was pared by 1 base and J by 9 bases, with 14 bases between. There are 14 residues in the CDR3. Germline loops: CDR1 KGHSH, CDR2 LQKENI.

The table lists this clone with a count of one. The V gene is TRBV6-1, the J gene TRBJ1-5; no definite D call. CDR1 and CDR2 (germline): MNHNS, SASEGT. The V end lost 4 bases, the J end lost 1 base, and 17 bases lay between the germline ends. The CDR3 loop spans 17 amino acids. The CDR3 protein is CASSGTGTVESNQPQHF. CDR3 DNA: TGTGCCAGCAGTGGGACGGGCACTGTCGAGAGCAATCAGCCCCAGCATTTT.

The gene calls are TRBV27 and TRBJ1-4, with D unclear. CDR1 is MNHEY and CDR2 is SMNVEV in the germline V gene (reference sequence). The CDR3 is 13 amino acids. The ends were cut back, 4 bases at V and 11 bases at J, with 14 bases in the middle. Here the CDR3 DNA reads TGTGCCAGCAGTTGGGCGCCCGGGGAGAAACTGTTTTTT. Translated: CASSWAPGEKLFF. The full variable domain, with the rest looked up from reference TRBV27 and TRBJ1-4, is EAQVTQNPRYLITVTGKKLTVTCSQNMNHEYMSWYRQDPGLGLRQIYYSMNVEVTDKGDVPEGYKVSRKEKRNFPLILESPSPNQTSLYFCASSWAPGEKLFFGSGTQLSVL.